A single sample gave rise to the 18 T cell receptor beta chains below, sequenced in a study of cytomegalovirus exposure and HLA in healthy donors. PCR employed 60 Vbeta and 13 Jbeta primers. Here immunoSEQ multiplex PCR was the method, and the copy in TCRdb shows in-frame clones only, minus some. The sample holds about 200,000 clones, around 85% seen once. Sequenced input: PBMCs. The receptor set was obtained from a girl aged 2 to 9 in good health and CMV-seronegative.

CDR3 in amino acids: CASSQGDRGIYNEQFF. In nucleotides, the CDR3 is TGCGCCAGCAGCCAAGGGGACAGGGGGATATACAATGAGCAGTTCTTC. The chain links TRBV4-1 to TRBJ2-1; 11 nucleotides align to TRBD1. The CDR3 extends over 16 amino acids. V was pared by 1 base and J by 4 bases, with 3 bases of the junction left unmatched. Germline loops: CDR1 MGHRA, CDR2 YSYEKL.

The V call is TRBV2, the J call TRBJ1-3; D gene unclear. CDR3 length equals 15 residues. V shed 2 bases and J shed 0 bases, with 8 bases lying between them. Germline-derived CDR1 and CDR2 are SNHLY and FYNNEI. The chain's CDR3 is CASSESGSSGNTIYF. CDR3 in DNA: TGTGCCAGCAGTGAATCGGGTAGCTCTGGAAACACCATATATTTT.

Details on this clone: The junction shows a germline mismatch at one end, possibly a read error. The CDR3 coding sequence is TGTGCCACCAGTAAAGACTTGCTCTCCTACAATGAGCAGTTCTTC. Amino acids: CATSKDLLSYNEQFF. The chain couples TRBV6-5 to TRBJ2-1; D unresolved. The CDR3 runs 15 residues. CDR1 and CDR2 from the germline V gene are MNHEY and SVGAGI.

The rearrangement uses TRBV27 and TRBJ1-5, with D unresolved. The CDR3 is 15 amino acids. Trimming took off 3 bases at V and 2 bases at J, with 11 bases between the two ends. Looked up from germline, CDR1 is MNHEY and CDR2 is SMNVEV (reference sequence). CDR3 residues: CASSFEGVGNQPQHF. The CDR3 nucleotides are TGTGCCAGCAGTTTTGAGGGTGTGGGCAATCAGCCCCAGCATTTT.

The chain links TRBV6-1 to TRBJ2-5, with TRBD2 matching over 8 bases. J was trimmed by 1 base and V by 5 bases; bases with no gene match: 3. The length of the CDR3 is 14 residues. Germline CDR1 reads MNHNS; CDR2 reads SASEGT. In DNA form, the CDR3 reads TGTGCCAGCAGTCTTGCGGGGGGCCAAGAGACCCAGTACTTC. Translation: CASSLAGGQETQYF.

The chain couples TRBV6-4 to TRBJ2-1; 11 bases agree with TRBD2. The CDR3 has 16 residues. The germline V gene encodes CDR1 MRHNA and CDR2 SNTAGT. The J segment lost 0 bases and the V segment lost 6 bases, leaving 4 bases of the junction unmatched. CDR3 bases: TGTGCCAGCAGCCGACTAGCGGGAAGCTCCTACAATGAGCAGTTCTTC. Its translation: CASSRLAGSSYNEQFF.

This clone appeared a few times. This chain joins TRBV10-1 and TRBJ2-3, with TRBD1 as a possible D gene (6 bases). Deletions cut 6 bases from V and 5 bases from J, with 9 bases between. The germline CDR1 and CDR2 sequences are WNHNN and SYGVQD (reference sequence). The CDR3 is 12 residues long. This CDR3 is CASSQGLDTQYF. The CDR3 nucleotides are TGCGCCAGCAGCCAGGGGTTAGATACGCAGTATTTT.

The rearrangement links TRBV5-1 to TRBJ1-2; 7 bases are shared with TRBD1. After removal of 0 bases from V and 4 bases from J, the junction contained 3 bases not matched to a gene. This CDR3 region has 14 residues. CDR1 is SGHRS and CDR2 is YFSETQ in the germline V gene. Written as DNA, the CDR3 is TGCGCCAGCAGCTTGGACGGGGACAGCTATGGCTACACCTTC. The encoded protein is CASSLDGDSYGYTF.

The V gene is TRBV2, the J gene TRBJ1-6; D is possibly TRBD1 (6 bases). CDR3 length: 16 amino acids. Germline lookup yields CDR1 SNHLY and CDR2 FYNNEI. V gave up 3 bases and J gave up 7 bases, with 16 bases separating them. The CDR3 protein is CASSEIGGIGNSPLHF. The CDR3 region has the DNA TGTGCCAGCAGTGAGATAGGGGGAATTGGGAATTCACCCCTCCACTTT.

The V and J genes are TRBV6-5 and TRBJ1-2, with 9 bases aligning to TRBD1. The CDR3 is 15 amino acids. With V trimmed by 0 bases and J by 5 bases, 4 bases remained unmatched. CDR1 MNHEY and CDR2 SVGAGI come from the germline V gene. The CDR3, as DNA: TGTGCCAGCAGTTACTCCCCGGGACAGGGATATGGCTACACCTTC. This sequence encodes CASSYSPGQGYGYTF.

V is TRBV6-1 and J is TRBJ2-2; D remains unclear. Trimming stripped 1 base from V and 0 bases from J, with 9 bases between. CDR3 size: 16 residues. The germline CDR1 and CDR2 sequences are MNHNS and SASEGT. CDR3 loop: CASSEGHGTNTGELFF. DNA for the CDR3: TGTGCCAGCAGTGAAGGCCATGGCACGAACACCGGGGAGCTGTTTTTT.

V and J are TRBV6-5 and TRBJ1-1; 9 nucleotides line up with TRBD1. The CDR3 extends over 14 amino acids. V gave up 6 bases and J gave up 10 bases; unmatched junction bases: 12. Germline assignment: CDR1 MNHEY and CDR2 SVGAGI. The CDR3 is CASSQEHRGRGAFF. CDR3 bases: TGTGCCAGCAGCCAAGAGCACAGGGGGCGGGGAGCTTTCTTT.

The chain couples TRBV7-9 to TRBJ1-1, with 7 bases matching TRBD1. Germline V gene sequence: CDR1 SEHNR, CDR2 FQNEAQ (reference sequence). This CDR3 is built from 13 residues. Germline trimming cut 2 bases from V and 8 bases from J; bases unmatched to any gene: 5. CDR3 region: CASSLPRQGEAFF. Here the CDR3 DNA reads TGTGCCAGCAGCTTACCAAGACAGGGAGAAGCTTTCTTT.

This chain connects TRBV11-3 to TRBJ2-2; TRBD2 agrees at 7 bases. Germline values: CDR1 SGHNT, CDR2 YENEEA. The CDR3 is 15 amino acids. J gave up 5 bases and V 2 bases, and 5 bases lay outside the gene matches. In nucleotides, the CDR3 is TGTGCCAGCAGCTTACGCGGGGGTCGAACCGGGGAGCTGTTTTTT. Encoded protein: CASSLRGGRTGELFF.

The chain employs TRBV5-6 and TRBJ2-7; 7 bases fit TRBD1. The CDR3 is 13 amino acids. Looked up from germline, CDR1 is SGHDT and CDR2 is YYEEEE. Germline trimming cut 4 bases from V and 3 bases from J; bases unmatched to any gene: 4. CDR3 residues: CASSEGQHYEQYF. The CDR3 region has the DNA TGTGCCAGCAGCGAGGGACAGCACTACGAGCAGTACTTC.

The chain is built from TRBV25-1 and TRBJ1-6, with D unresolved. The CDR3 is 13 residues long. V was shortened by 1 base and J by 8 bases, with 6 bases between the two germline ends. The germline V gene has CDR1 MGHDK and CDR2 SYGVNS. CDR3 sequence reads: CASSELSHSPLHF. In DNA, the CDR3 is TGTGCCAGCAGTGAATTGAGTCATTCACCCCTCCACTTT. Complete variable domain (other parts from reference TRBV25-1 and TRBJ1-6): EADIYQTPRYLVIGTGKKITLECSQTMGHDKMYWYQQDPGMELHLIHYSYGVNSTEKGDLSSESTVSRIRTEHFPLTLESARPSHTSQYLCASSELSHSPLHFGNGTRLTVT.

In nucleotides, the CDR3 is TGTGCCAGCAGCTCCATCTGGACTAGCGGGAGGTCAGATACGCAGTATTTT. It is translated as CASSSIWTSGRSDTQYF. This chain uses TRBV5-4 with TRBJ2-3; TRBD2 agrees at 14 bases. V trimming: 3 bases; J trimming: 4 bases; junction bases outside the gene matches: 7. CDR1 and CDR2 (germline): SGHNT, YYREEE (reference sequence). The CDR3 has 17 residues.

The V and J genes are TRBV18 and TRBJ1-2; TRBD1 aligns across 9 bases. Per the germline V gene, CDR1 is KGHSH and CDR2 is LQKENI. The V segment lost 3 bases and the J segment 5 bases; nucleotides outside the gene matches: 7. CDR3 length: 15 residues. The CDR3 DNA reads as TGTGCCAGCTCACCGACCGGGACAGGGTTGTATGGCTACACCTTC. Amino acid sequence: CASSPTGTGLYGYTF. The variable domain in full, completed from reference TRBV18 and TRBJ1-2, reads NAGVMQNPRHLVRRRGQEARLRCSPMKGHSHVYWYRQLPEEGLKFMVYLQKENIIDESGMPKERFSAEFPKEGPSILRIQQVVRGDSAAYFCASSPTGTGLYGYTFGSGTRLTVV.